The clone carrying this T cell receptor beta chain occurred a few times. Its specificity is unknown. These data come from a study of T-cell memory formation after mild COVID-19. Study-wide points: Contracting CD4+ clones sat mainly in CM and EM; CD8+ in EMRA. Cross-reactive memory appears to have joined, as suggested by some responding clones showing up in pre-infection memory.

Trimming left V 5 bases short and J 3 bases short, with 15 bases between. This CDR3 has 15 amino acids. The germline V gene encodes CDR1 SSHAT and CDR2 FNYEAQ (reference sequence). TCRdb redid the calling of the 5' RACE reads with MiXCR, one entry per CDR3 protein. This sample has 360,000 or so distinct CDR3 sequences, with around 28% found just once. This TCR came from an adult woman who had mild COVID-19 (a few samples of this study predate the infection). Cell type and time point are not known. Sequences were obtained from PBMCs or a T cell subset sorted from them (not recorded which). This chain joins TRBV7-7 and TRBJ2-3, with a possible D match to TRBD2 (6 bases). CDR3 in DNA: TGTGCCAGCAGCCTATCTTTGCGGGAAACAGATACGCAGTATTTT. Translation: CASSLSLRETDTQYF. Together with reference TRBV7-7 and TRBJ2-3, the CDR3 gives the full variable domain: GAGVSQSPRYKVTKRGQDVTLRCDPISSHATLYWYQQALGQGPEFLTYFNYEAQPDKSGLPSDRFSAERPEGSISTLTIQRTEQRDSAMYRCASSLSLRETDTQYFGPGTRLTVL.